Presented here are 11 T cell receptor beta chains from one specimen sequenced in a study of cytomegalovirus exposure and HLA in healthy donors. Vbeta (60) and Jbeta (13) primers were used in the PCR. The data were produced by immunoSEQ multiplex PCR, yet TCRdb's version contains in-frame clones alone and is incomplete. Of some 140,000 clones listed, 60% to 80% are singletons. The material sequenced was PBMCs. The receptors derive from a man aged 45-60 years in good health and CMV-seropositive.

V and J are TRBV7-6 and TRBJ1-1; no reliable D call. Germline loops: CDR1 SGHVS, CDR2 FNYEAQ. V gave up 5 bases and J gave up 1 base, with 8 bases separating them. The CDR3 consists of 13 residues. In DNA form, the CDR3 reads TGTGCCAGCAGCGTAACAGCGAACACTGAAGCTTTCTTT. Its translation is CASSVTANTEAFF.

J is TRBJ1-2 and V is TRBV6-5, with D perhaps matching TRBD1 (5 bases). Per the germline V gene, CDR1 is MNHEY and CDR2 is SVGAGI. The V gene lost 6 bases and the J gene lost 3 bases, with 14 bases spanning the gap. This CDR3 contains 14 residues. Written as DNA, the CDR3 is TGTGCCAGCAGATATCCGGGGGTAGACTATGGCTACACCTTC. As protein: CASRYPGVDYGYTF.

The genes are TRBV18 and TRBJ2-2; 10 bases map to TRBD1. J lost 3 bases, V lost 5 bases, and 3 bases had no gene match. Germline CDR1 KGHSH, CDR2 LQKENI. This CDR3 contains 15 residues. DNA of the CDR3: TGTGCCAGCTCATTTGGGACAGGGGACACCGGGGAGCTGTTTTTT. The encoded protein is CASSFGTGDTGELFF.

J is TRBJ1-1 and V is TRBV7-6, with 12 bases aligning to TRBD1. The J segment lost 5 bases and the V segment lost 1 base, leaving 14 bases of the junction unmatched. CDR1 SGHVS and CDR2 FNYEAQ come from the germline V gene. The CDR3 loop spans 19 amino acids. The CDR3 nucleotides are TGTGCCAGCAGCTTAGAAGCGGGGGGGGACAGGGGGCGGTGGACTGAAGCTTTCTTT. It is translated as CASSLEAGGDRGRWTEAFF.

This sequence joins TRBV27 and TRBJ2-7; 7 nucleotides align to TRBD2. Germline V gene lookup returns CDR1 MNHEY and CDR2 SMNVEV (reference sequence). V shed 5 bases and J 2 bases; nucleotides not matched to a gene: 9. This CDR3 spans 15 amino acids. Here the CDR3 reads CASSKEKGLAYEQYF. DNA for the CDR3: TGTGCCAGCAGTAAGGAAAAAGGACTAGCCTACGAGCAGTACTTC.

The chain employs TRBV5-4 and TRBJ1-1, with D unresolved. CDR1 SGHNT and CDR2 YYREEE come from the germline V gene (reference sequence). Trimming removed 2 bases at V and 5 bases at J, with 13 bases between. The CDR3 runs to 14 residues. CDR3 sequence: CASSLKGGGTEAFF. In DNA, the CDR3 is TGTGCCAGCAGCTTAAAGGGAGGTGGGACTGAAGCTTTCTTT.

The chain has TRBV6-1 and TRBJ1-2; tentatively, D is TRBD1 (5 bases). Germline V gives CDR1 MNHNS, CDR2 SASEGT. The CDR3 is 15 residues long. The V end was cut by 3 bases, the J end by 5 bases, with 16 bases between. The CDR3 spells CASSEERGRVYGYTF. The DNA for the CDR3 is TGTGCCAGCAGTGAGGAAAGGGGCAGGGTTTATGGCTACACCTTC.

The chain's CDR3 is CASSSTHRTGRVNEQFF. CDR3 coding DNA: TGTGCCAGCAGCTCCACCCATAGGACAGGGCGGGTCAATGAGCAGTTCTTC. This rearrangement joins TRBV9 to TRBJ2-1, with TRBD1 identical over 8 bases. There are 17 residues in the CDR3. The V segment lost 4 bases and the J segment 6 bases; nucleotides outside the gene matches: 15. Per germline, CDR1 SGDLS and CDR2 YYNGEE.

The chain carries TRBV5-1 and TRBJ2-2, with 7 nucleotides matching TRBD1. CDR3 length: 15 amino acids. The ends lost 4 bases at V and 0 bases at J; junction bases unmatched: 3. CDR1 SGHRS and CDR2 YFSETQ come from the germline V gene. CDR3 nucleotides: TGCGCCAGCAGCCACGGACAGGCGAACACCGGGGAGCTGTTTTTT. Amino acids: CASSHGQANTGELFF.

This chain uses TRBV7-2 with TRBJ2-7; TRBD1 matches 9 bases. Trimming took 7 bases from V and 6 from J; bases not matched to a gene: 13. This CDR3 comprises 15 residues. Germline V gene data show CDR1 as SGHTA and CDR2 as FQGNSA. CDR3 sequence (DNA): TGTGCCAGCACCCCCTCGGGGACAGGGAAGGTCGAGCAGTACTTC. Amino acid sequence: CASTPSGTGKVEQYF.

This clone was seen more than once but under ten times. V and J are TRBV12-5 and TRBJ2-7, with 8 bases aligning to TRBD1. Germline CDR1 and CDR2: LGHNT and FRNRAP. The CDR3 totals 14 residues. V was pared by 1 base and J by 5 bases, with 4 bases of the junction left unmatched. The CDR3 region is CASGLGQGTHEQYF. As DNA, the CDR3 is TGTGCTAGTGGTTTGGGACAGGGGACCCACGAGCAGTACTTC.